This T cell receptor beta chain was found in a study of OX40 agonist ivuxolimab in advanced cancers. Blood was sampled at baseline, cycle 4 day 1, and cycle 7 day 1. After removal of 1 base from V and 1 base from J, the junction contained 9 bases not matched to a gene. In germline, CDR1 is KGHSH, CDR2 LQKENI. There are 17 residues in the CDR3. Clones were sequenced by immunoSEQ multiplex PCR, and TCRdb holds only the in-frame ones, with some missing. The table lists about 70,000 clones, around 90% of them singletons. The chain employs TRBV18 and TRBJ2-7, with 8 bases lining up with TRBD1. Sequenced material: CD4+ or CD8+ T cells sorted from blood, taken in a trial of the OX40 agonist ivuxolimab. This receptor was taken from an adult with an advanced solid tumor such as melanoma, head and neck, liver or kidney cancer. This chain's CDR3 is CASSPQDRDQQSYEQYF. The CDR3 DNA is TGTGCCAGCTCACCACAGGACAGGGACCAGCAATCCTACGAGCAGTACTTC.